A single sample is the source of the 13 T cell receptor beta chains below, sequenced in a study of STAT5B mutations in CD4+ large granular lymphocyte leukemia. This table comes from immunoSEQ multiplex PCR, and its TCRdb copy is limited to in-frame clones, with some not included. The sample consists of about 22,000 clones, 82% of them appearing once. Sequencing was performed on CD4+ T cells from blood buffy coats. The receptors were gathered from a human donor in good health.

The gene calls are TRBV4-2 and TRBJ2-1; D possibly uses TRBD1 or TRBD2 (6 bases each). CDR3 length: 15 amino acids. V was clipped by 1 base and J by 4 bases, with 11 bases between them. In germline, CDR1 is LGHNA, CDR2 YNFKEQ. DNA for the CDR3: TGTGCCAGCAGCCAAGGGGGGGCCCGGTACAATGAGCAGTTCTTC. Translation: CASSQGGARYNEQFF.

The chain carries TRBV15 and TRBJ1-5; D unresolved. The germline V and J ends were trimmed by 5 bases and 5 bases, with 10 bases remaining between them. Germline CDR1 LNHNV, CDR2 YYDKDF (reference sequence). This CDR3 is 13 amino acids long. CDR3 bases: TGTGCCACCAGCCCCCGCGGGGATCAGCCCCAGCATTTT. Protein: CATSPRGDQPQHF. Supplemented by reference TRBV15 and TRBJ1-5, the full variable domain reads DAMVIQNPRYQVTQFGKPVTLSCSQTLNHNVMYWYQQKSSQAPKLLFHYYDKDFNNEADTPDNFQSRRPNTSFCFLDIRSPGLGDTAMYLCATSPRGDQPQHFGDGTRLSIL.

The J gene is TRBJ2-1, the V gene TRBV28; D unresolved. CDR1 is MDHEN, CDR2 SYDVKM, per germline. V was pared by 5 bases and J by 0 bases, with 20 bases between. This CDR3 region has 18 residues. The CDR3 DNA reads TGTGCCAGCAGTCCACCCTTGGGCGACTGGAGCTCCTACAATGAGCAGTTCTTC. Translated: CASSPPLGDWSSYNEQFF. Full variable domain (missing parts from reference TRBV28 and TRBJ2-1): DVKVTQSSRYLVKRTGEKVFLECVQDMDHENMFWYRQDPGLGLRLIYFSYDVKMKEKGDIPEGYSVSREKKERFSLILESASTNQTSMYLCASSPPLGDWSSYNEQFFGPGTRLTVL.

The chain links TRBV28 to TRBJ1-5; D uncertain. CDR3 length: 14 amino acids. V gave up 8 bases and J gave up 2 bases, with 13 bases separating them. Germline V gene data show CDR1 as MDHEN and CDR2 as SYDVKM. DNA for the CDR3: TGTGCCAGCGAAGCAGCTGGGGGCAATCAGCCCCAGCATTTT. The encoded protein is CASEAAGGNQPQHF. Full variable domain (remainder filled in from reference TRBV28 and TRBJ1-5): DVKVTQSSRYLVKRTGEKVFLECVQDMDHENMFWYRQDPGLGLRLIYFSYDVKMKEKGDIPEGYSVSREKKERFSLILESASTNQTSMYLCASEAAGGNQPQHFGDGTRLSIL.

The genes are TRBV4-1 and TRBJ1-2; D might be TRBD1 (5 bases). The V end lost 4 bases, the J end lost 8 bases, and 20 bases lay between the germline ends. Germline V CDR1 and CDR2: MGHRA, YSYEKL. The CDR3 totals 15 residues. The DNA for the CDR3 is TGCGCCAGCAGCCGCATAATCCGGGACGAGAGGGGCTACACCTTC. Amino acid sequence: CASSRIIRDERGYTF.

J is TRBJ1-1 and V is TRBV11-1, with TRBD1 as a possible D gene (6 bases). This CDR3 contains 14 residues. The V and J ends lost 5 bases and 2 bases respectively, with 12 bases between them. Germline V lookup: CDR1 SGHAT, CDR2 FQDESV (reference sequence). In DNA form, the CDR3 reads TGTGCCAGCAGCCTACAGGGACCAAACACTGAAGCTTTCTTT. Translated, it gives CASSLQGPNTEAFF.

There are a few counts of this clone. The chain has TRBV18 and TRBJ1-4; no definite D call. Deletions cut 3 bases from V and 0 bases from J, with 2 bases between. Germline V gene sequence: CDR1 KGHSH, CDR2 LQKENI. The CDR3 runs 13 residues. This chain's CDR3 is CASSPSTNEKLFF. In nucleotides, the CDR3 is TGTGCCAGCTCACCGTCAACTAATGAAAAACTGTTTTTT.

The chain carries TRBV7-9 and TRBJ1-1; 7 nucleotides match TRBD1. The CDR3 spans 13 residues. Unmatched junction bases numbered 8, after V lost 5 bases and J lost 8 bases. Germline CDR1 reads SEHNR; CDR2 reads FQNEAQ (reference sequence). CDR3 nucleotide sequence: TGTGCCAGCAGCCCCGACAGGGAAAGGGAAGCTTTCTTT. Protein sequence: CASSPDREREAFF.

The V and J genes are TRBV28 and TRBJ1-2; weak D call: TRBD1 (5 bases). Germline CDR1 MDHEN, CDR2 SYDVKM. The CDR3 loop spans 14 amino acids. V dropped 7 bases and J dropped 5 bases, with 17 bases sitting between them. CDR3 protein: CASTPGTDLYGYTF. The CDR3 nucleotides read TGTGCCAGCACCCCCGGGACTGATTTATATGGCTACACCTTC.

There are a few counts of this clone. V usage is TRBV10-1 and J usage is TRBJ1-5; D not resolved. The CDR3 is 14 amino acids. Germline CDR1 and CDR2: WNHNN and SYGVQD (reference sequence). V shed 8 bases and J shed 2 bases, with 13 bases lying between them. The CDR3 sequence: CASEAFLGNQPQHF. The CDR3 DNA reads as TGCGCCAGCGAAGCCTTCCTCGGCAATCAGCCCCAGCATTTT.

This chain uses TRBV28 with TRBJ1-2, with D possibly being TRBD1 (5 bases). The CDR3 has 14 residues. Germline V CDR1 and CDR2: MDHEN, SYDVKM. Trimming left V 3 bases short and J 6 bases short, with 14 bases between. CDR3 nucleotides: TGTGCCAGCAGTTTTCGGCGGGACGTTCATGGCTACACCTTC. Translation: CASSFRRDVHGYTF.

V usage is TRBV28 and J usage is TRBJ1-5, with D maybe TRBD1 (5 bases). The germline V gene encodes CDR1 MDHEN and CDR2 SYDVKM. Trimming shortened V by 2 bases and J by 5 bases, and 10 bases separated the two germline ends. This CDR3 spans 14 amino acids. DNA for the CDR3: TGTGCCAGCAGTTTAGGGGGAGGGTATCAGCCCCAGCATTTT. Translated: CASSLGGGYQPQHF.

The chain recombines TRBV5-4 with TRBJ2-7; 8 nucleotides align to TRBD2. The CDR3 is 14 residues long. The J segment lost 7 bases and the V segment lost 3 bases, leaving 9 bases of the junction unmatched. The germline V gene encodes CDR1 SGHNT and CDR2 YYREEE (reference sequence). In DNA, the CDR3 is TGTGCCAGCAGCTCGAGGACTAGCCTTAAGGAGCAGTACTTC. As protein: CASSSRTSLKEQYF.